Listed here are 14 T cell receptor beta chains from one sample, sequenced in a study of blood T cells in healthy people across ages. It was with a sample-barcoded 5' primer and a J-beta primer mix that a second PCR of roughly 7 to 11 cycles was run. TCRdb re-called the 5' RACE reads with MiXCR, one entry per CDR3 protein. Of about 1 million distinct CDR3 sequences listed, less than 50% are singletons. Input material: blood. The receptors derive from a woman aged 55-69 years in good health.

The genes are TRBV13 and TRBJ2-7; TRBD1 aligns across 7 bases. This CDR3 contains 14 residues. Germline values: CDR1 PRHDT, CDR2 FYEKMQ (reference sequence). Germline trimming cut 0 bases from V and 5 bases from J; bases unmatched to any gene: 4. The CDR3 nucleotides read TGTGCCAGCAGCTTAGGCAACAGGGGAAACGAGCAGTACTTC. Protein sequence: CASSLGNRGNEQYF.

This clonotype occurred many times. The chain couples TRBV5-1 to TRBJ2-5; TRBD2 aligns across 11 bases. The CDR3 runs to 16 residues. The germline V gene has CDR1 SGHRS and CDR2 YFSETQ. Trimming removed 0 bases from V and 4 bases from J; junction bases left unmatched: 5. The CDR3 sequence is CASSLGTSGRGETQYF. The CDR3 region has the DNA TGCGCCAGCAGCTTGGGCACTAGCGGGAGAGGAGAGACCCAGTACTTC.

The CDR3 DNA reads as TGCAGTGCTAGCGACCGGGACAGGGGTTCAGAGGATGAGCAGTTCTTC. The encoded protein is CSASDRDRGSEDEQFF. The V call is TRBV20-1, the J call TRBJ2-1; 10 nucleotides match TRBD1. This CDR3 is 16 amino acids long. CDR1 and CDR2 from the germline V gene are DFQATT and SNEGSKA (reference sequence). Trimming cost V 3 bases and J 8 bases; bases outside gene matches: 13.

The chain uses TRBV7-3 and TRBJ2-6, with D maybe TRBD2 (6 bases). The germline V and J ends were trimmed by 3 bases and 2 bases, with 17 bases remaining between them. The CDR3 is 18 amino acids. Germline assignment: CDR1 SGHTA and CDR2 FQGTGA. CDR3 nucleotide sequence: TGTGCCAGCAGCTTCACCGGGACTGGCCAACCTGGGGCCAACGTCCTGACTTTC. Protein: CASSFTGTGQPGANVLTF.

On this clonotype: With a much larger clone just one base away, this may be a read error. The chain combines TRBV7-3 with TRBJ2-1; a weak D match, TRBD2 (6 bases). This CDR3 has 17 amino acids. From germline, CDR1 is SGHTA and CDR2 FQGTGA. The CDR3 reads CASSPDLGATSYNKQFF. The DNA of the CDR3 is TGTGCCAGCAGCCCCGACTTAGGAGCGACTAGTTACAATAAGCAGTTCTTC.

The rearrangement joins TRBV4-1 to TRBJ2-3; possibly TRBD1 for D (5 bases). Germline assignment: CDR1 MGHRA and CDR2 YSYEKL. The ends were cut back, 0 bases at V and 3 bases at J, with 13 bases in the middle. The CDR3 spans 16 residues. The CDR3 sequence: CASSQDWQGRTDTQYF. CDR3 nucleotide sequence: TGCGCCAGCAGCCAAGATTGGCAGGGAAGGACAGATACGCAGTATTTT.

The chain recombines TRBV6-1 with TRBJ1-5, with 12 bases that match TRBD1. The J segment lost 0 bases and the V segment lost 5 bases, leaving 5 bases of the junction unmatched. CDR1 is MNHNS and CDR2 is SASEGT in the germline V gene. CDR3 length: 17 residues. CDR3 DNA: TGTGCCAGCAGTCGGGGACAGGGGGCGCGTAGCAATCAGCCCCAGCATTTT. It yields the protein CASSRGQGARSNQPQHF.

This sequence joins TRBV28 and TRBJ1-1; D may be TRBD1 (5 bases). Deletions cut 5 bases from V and 1 base from J, with 14 bases between. Looked up from germline, CDR1 is MDHEN and CDR2 is SYDVKM. The CDR3 is made up of 15 amino acids. CDR3 DNA: TGTGCCAGCAGTGCTGTACGGGGGAGGAACACTGAAGCTTTCTTT. Protein sequence: CASSAVRGRNTEAFF. Variable domain in full (rest from reference TRBV28 and TRBJ1-1): DVKVTQSSRYLVKRTGEKVFLECVQDMDHENMFWYRQDPGLGLRLIYFSYDVKMKEKGDIPEGYSVSREKKERFSLILESASTNQTSMYLCASSAVRGRNTEAFFGQGTRLTVV.

The chain uses TRBV12-3 or TRBV12-4 and TRBJ2-7, with D tentatively TRBD1 (6 bases). This CDR3 has 13 amino acids. With 6 bases removed from V and 6 bases from J, the gap between germline ends came to 15 bases. DNA for the CDR3: TGTGCCAGCAGCAGAGGGGGTAGAGGCGAGCAGTACTTC. Amino acids: CASSRGGRGEQYF.

The chain links TRBV7-9 to TRBJ2-7, with D uncertain. Germline V gene sequence: CDR1 SEHNR, CDR2 FQNEAQ (reference sequence). Trimming removed 1 base from V and 7 bases from J, with 11 bases in between. This CDR3 region has 13 residues. The CDR3 coding sequence is TGTGCCAGCAGCTTAGATTTGGGCCGGGAGCAGTACTTC. This gives the protein CASSLDLGREQYF.

V is TRBV2 and J is TRBJ2-3; D ambiguous. The CDR3 totals 14 residues. Germline CDR1 is SNHLY and CDR2 is FYNNEI. V was pared by 9 bases and J by 4 bases, with 17 bases between. The CDR3 is CARTLGFGSDTQYF. CDR3 nucleotides: TGTGCCAGGACCCTGGGGTTTGGCTCAGATACGCAGTATTTT.

This clonotype was found many times. This chain connects TRBV7-2 to TRBJ2-7; D is ambiguous. Germline CDR1 reads SGHTA; CDR2 reads FQGNSA. The germline V and J ends were trimmed by 1 base and 3 bases, with 7 bases remaining between them. This CDR3 has 13 amino acids. CDR3 in amino acids: CASSLDSYYEQYF. CDR3 bases: TGTGCCAGCAGCTTAGACAGCTACTACGAGCAGTACTTC.

This clonotype was observed a few times. The V gene is TRBV9, the J gene TRBJ2-2; perhaps TRBD2 as D (6 bases). With 3 bases removed from V and 0 bases from J, the gap between germline ends came to 12 bases. The CDR3 sequence is 16 residues long. Germline V gives CDR1 SGDLS, CDR2 YYNGEE. The CDR3 nucleotides are TGTGCCAGCAGCGCTCTTAGCGGAGCGAACACCGGGGAGCTGTTTTTT. Amino acid sequence: CASSALSGANTGELFF.

The rearrangement joins TRBV11-2 to TRBJ2-5, with a tentative D call TRBD1 (6 bases). The CDR3 length is 16 residues. The V gene's germline CDR1 is SGHAT and CDR2 FQNNGV. The germline V and J ends were trimmed by 1 base and 5 bases, with 17 bases remaining between them. In DNA form, the CDR3 reads TGTGCCAGCAGCTTAGTATTCCAGGGGCAATGGGAGACCCAGTACTTC. The encoded protein is CASSLVFQGQWETQYF.